The clone carrying this TCR beta chain appeared a few times. Germline CDR1 and CDR2: KGHSH and LQKENI. The V end was cut by 5 bases, the J end by 4 bases, with 7 bases between. This CDR3 is 12 amino acids long. The sample comes from a study of human T cells and chemical hapten exposure. TCRdb used MiXCR to reprocess the RACE reads, holding one entry per CDR3 protein. The data show some 400,000 distinct CDR3 sequences, more than 4.5% seen once. Time point indicated: pre-sensitization, week 0. The treatment denotes: therapeutic diphenylcyclopropenone sensitization with weekly scalp DPC. The clonotype comes from a woman aged 45 to 65 with alopecia areata. Some clones in this sample may be carry-over from other donors' samples. The specimen comprised whole blood, sampled in connection with sensitization to the hapten diphenylcyclopropenone (DPC). This chain joins TRBV18 and TRBJ2-3; D is undetermined. The CDR3 DNA reads as TGTGCCAGCTCAAAGATGGCAGATACGCAGTATTTT. Translating gives CASSKMADTQYF.